This is a list of T cell receptor beta chains from one sample in a study of cytomegalovirus exposure and HLA in healthy donors. Clones were read by immunoSEQ multiplex PCR, and TCRdb kept only the in-frame ones, dropping some. The sample carries some 150,000 clones, 77% recorded once. Sequenced sample: PBMCs. The receptors were sampled from a female donor in good health and CMV-seronegative. CDR3s include the opening cysteine and the closing phenylalanine or tryptophan. D genes are given only for firm matches. A row's size may be missing; if present it is once, few, many or a size class.

CDR3 DNA	CDR3 protein	D gene	J gene	clone size	V gene
TGTGCCAGCAGTCCTAGCGGGTTCACAGATACGCAGTATTTT	CASSPSGFTDTQYF	TRBD2	TRBJ2-3	NA	TRBV28
TGTGCCAGTCACTCTCAGGAGGGGCTGCGCACTGAAGCTTTCTTT	CASHSQEGLRTEAFF	NA	TRBJ1-1	NA	TRBV19
TGTGCCATCAGTGGGGGGGGACGGGTAGGCGACTACGAGCAGTACTTC	CAISGGGRVGDYEQYF	TRBD2	TRBJ2-7	NA	TRBV10-3
TGTGCCAGCGGGGACAGGGGCAGTCAGCCCCAGCATTTT	CASGDRGSQPQHF	TRBD1	TRBJ1-5	NA	TRBV7-2
TGTGCCAGTCGGCCCGGGACTAGCGGGGGACTTAACACCGGGGAGCTGTTTTTT	CASRPGTSGGLNTGELFF	TRBD2	TRBJ2-2	once	TRBV19
TGTGCTAGCAGCTTAAGTTGGCGGGGAGGGGGCAATGAGCAGTTCTTC	CASSLSWRGGGNEQFF	NA	TRBJ2-1	NA	TRBV7-7
TGTGCCAGTAGTCCCCTCGGACAGGGGGGCACAGATACGCAGTATTTT	CASSPLGQGGTDTQYF	TRBD1	TRBJ2-3	NA	TRBV19
TGTGCCAGCACCCCGAGGGTAGCGGAAGACTCCTACGAGCAGTACTTC	CASTPRVAEDSYEQYF	NA	TRBJ2-7	NA	TRBV4-2
TGTGCCAGCAGCTTCTTATCTAGCGGGTTCAATGAGCAGTTCTTC	CASSFLSSGFNEQFF	TRBD2	TRBJ2-1	NA	TRBV7-9
TGTGCCAGCAGTCTTCGGGAGGTTGCCTACGAGCAGTACTTC	CASSLREVAYEQYF	TRBD2	TRBJ2-7	NA	TRBV7-9
TGCGCCAGCAGCCAAGAACAGAGTAACCACGAGCAGTACTTC	CASSQEQSNHEQYF	NA	TRBJ2-7	NA	TRBV4-1
TGTGCCAGCTCACAACACAGGGGGCCCTACGAGCAGTACTTC	CASSQHRGPYEQYF	TRBD1	TRBJ2-7	NA	TRBV18
TGTGCCAGCAGCCAAGTTCCGGGATGGGTCACCTACGAGCAGTACTTC	CASSQVPGWVTYEQYF	NA	TRBJ2-7	NA	TRBV14
TGTGCCAGCAGCTTAGTGGGACAGGGGGCAGATACGCAGTATTTT	CASSLVGQGADTQYF	TRBD1	TRBJ2-3	NA	TRBV7-2
TGCGCCAGCAGTCTGCAGGCCACCGAGGGAAACACCATATATTTT	CASSLQATEGNTIYF	NA	TRBJ1-3	once	TRBV5-1
TGTGCCAGCAGCTGGGGGACTAGCGGCAGGGCAGAGACCCAGTACTTC	CASSWGTSGRAETQYF	TRBD2	TRBJ2-5	NA	TRBV7-9
TGTGCCAGCAGTGAACCGTGGCGGGGTGGTCTCGATGGCTACACCTTC	CASSEPWRGGLDGYTF	NA	TRBJ1-2	NA	TRBV6-1
TGTGCCAGCAGCTTCGATACTAGCAGCCAGGAGCAGTTCTTC	CASSFDTSSQEQFF	NA	TRBJ2-1	NA	TRBV11-2
TGTGCCAGCAGTTTAGCGGGAGAGTACCACGAGCAGTACTTC	CASSLAGEYHEQYF	TRBD2	TRBJ2-7	NA	TRBV27
TGTGCCAGCAGGGACAGGGAGAACACTGAAGCTTTCTTT	CASRDRENTEAFF	TRBD1	TRBJ1-1	few	TRBV6-1
TGTGCCAGCAGAGGGGTTCTCGGCACTGAAGCTTTCTTT	CASRGVLGTEAFF	NA	TRBJ1-1	NA	TRBV28
TGTGCCATCAGTGATGTAGCGGGGGTATGGTACGAGCAGTACTTC	CAISDVAGVWYEQYF	TRBD2	TRBJ2-7	NA	TRBV10-3
TGTGCCAGCAGCTTACTTTCGTCACAGGGTCCCCCTGAAGCTTTCTTT	CASSLLSSQGPPEAFF	NA	TRBJ1-1	few	TRBV7-9
TGTGCCAGCAGCTTAGGTCAGGGCTTGAATGAAAAACTGTTTTTT	CASSLGQGLNEKLFF	NA	TRBJ1-4	few	TRBV7-6
TGTGCCAGCAGACTGACAGGGGTAGGCGAAAAACTGTTTTTT	CASRLTGVGEKLFF	TRBD1	TRBJ1-4	NA	TRBV28
TGTGCCTGGGGTAGTAGGCGGACAGGTGCTGAAAAACTGTTTTTT	CAWGSRRTGAEKLFF	TRBD1	TRBJ1-4	NA	TRBV30
TGCGCCAGCAGCCAAAGTCCGGGGGGCCGGGGCGAGCAGTACTTC	CASSQSPGGRGEQYF	NA	TRBJ2-7	NA	TRBV4-1
TGTGCCAGCAGCTCGTATTTAGCGGGATCTAACACAGATACGCAGTATTTT	CASSSYLAGSNTDTQYF	TRBD2	TRBJ2-3	NA	TRBV5-8
TGTGCCAGCAGCGAGGGAGCTCTTAGCAATCAGCCCCAGCATTTT	CASSEGALSNQPQHF	NA	TRBJ1-5	NA	TRBV9
TGTGCCAGCAGCCCCCGGGCGGGTTACGAGCAGTACTTC	CASSPRAGYEQYF	NA	TRBJ2-7	NA	TRBV6-5
TGTGCCAGTAAGCGGGAGAGGTCCTACAATGAGCAGTTCTTC	CASKRERSYNEQFF	TRBD2	TRBJ2-1	few	TRBV19
TGTGCCAGTAGTCCCTGGCGGGACGGAAGCACAGATACGCAGTATTTT	CASSPWRDGSTDTQYF	NA	TRBJ2-3	NA	TRBV19
TGTGCCAGCAGTTTCAGGCCGGGAAGCTCTAATGAAAAACTGTTTTTT	CASSFRPGSSNEKLFF	NA	TRBJ1-4	NA	TRBV6-5
TGTGCCAGCAGCGGAGCGACAGGCCGGTGGACCTCCTACAATGAGCAGTTCTTC	CASSGATGRWTSYNEQFF	NA	TRBJ2-1	NA	TRBV5-6
TGTGCCAGCAGGACCCCCGGGACAGGGCTTTACAAGCAGTACTTC	CASRTPGTGLYKQYF	TRBD1	TRBJ2-7	NA	TRBV2
TGCGCCAGCAGCTTCACTAGCGGGAGTGTGACCGGGGAGCTGTTTTTT	CASSFTSGSVTGELFF	TRBD2	TRBJ2-2	NA	TRBV5-1
TGCGCCAGCAGCTTACAGGATGCTAACTATGGCTACACCTTC	CASSLQDANYGYTF	NA	TRBJ1-2	once	TRBV5-1
TGTGCCAGTAGATCATTTGGGGCCGACCACGGGGAGCAGTACTTC	CASRSFGADHGEQYF	NA	TRBJ2-7	NA	TRBV19
TGCGCCAGCAGCCTCACAGGGTCAGGGACCTACGAGCAGTACTTC	CASSLTGSGTYEQYF	NA	TRBJ2-7	NA	TRBV5-1
TGTGCCAGCAGTGAATATCGCGGGACAGCTCACAATGAGCAGTTCTTC	CASSEYRGTAHNEQFF	NA	TRBJ2-1	NA	TRBV25-1
TGTGCCAGCAGCCCAGGACAGGGCTACAATGAGCAGTTCTTC	CASSPGQGYNEQFF	TRBD1	TRBJ2-1	NA	TRBV6-5
TGTGCCAGCAGCTTGCCCCGGGACTGGTACAACCAAGAGACCCAGTACTTC	CASSLPRDWYNQETQYF	NA	TRBJ2-5	few	TRBV7-7
TGTGCCAGTAGTACGTCTAGCGGGAGGGTCTCCTACGAGCAGTACTTC	CASSTSSGRVSYEQYF	TRBD2	TRBJ2-7	once	TRBV19
TGTGCCAGCAGCAGAGCGAATCAGCCCCAGCATTTT	CASSRANQPQHF	NA	TRBJ1-5	NA	TRBV7-2
TGTGCCAGCAGTGAATACGGGCGGGGAGCTGGCGGGGAGCTGTTTTTT	CASSEYGRGAGGELFF	NA	TRBJ2-2	NA	TRBV2
TGTGCCAGCAGTCCCTCCGGGACAAAGTCCACTGAAGCTTTCTTT	CASSPSGTKSTEAFF	NA	TRBJ1-1	NA	TRBV6-5
TGTGCCAGCAGTTACAGGGGGATCGGCCCCCAGCATTTT	CASSYRGIGPQHF	TRBD1	TRBJ1-5	NA	TRBV28
TGTGCCAGCAGTGAAGACGTCCAGGGGTATGGCTACACCTTC	CASSEDVQGYGYTF	NA	TRBJ1-2	NA	TRBV25-1
TGTGCCAGTGTGCCCAGGGGGAGGACCTACGAGCAGTACTTC	CASVPRGRTYEQYF	NA	TRBJ2-7	many	TRBV2
TGCAGTGCCTCGGGACAGGGGAAATTTAGTGAGCAGTTCTTC	CSASGQGKFSEQFF	TRBD1	TRBJ2-1	NA	TRBV29-1
TGTGCCAGCAGCGTAGATCCGGGGGGCAGCACAGATACGCAGTATTTT	CASSVDPGGSTDTQYF	NA	TRBJ2-3	NA	TRBV9
TGTGCCAGCAGCCTCACGGGACAGCTGGTCTACGAGCAGTACTTC	CASSLTGQLVYEQYF	TRBD1	TRBJ2-7	NA	TRBV27
TGTGCCAGCAGCACAGGGATTTGGTTTATGAACACTGAAGCTTTCTTT	CASSTGIWFMNTEAFF	NA	TRBJ1-1	NA	TRBV5-4
TGCGCCAGCAGCTTGGCTTCGGGGAGTGAGACCCAGTACTTC	CASSLASGSETQYF	NA	TRBJ2-5	few	TRBV5-1